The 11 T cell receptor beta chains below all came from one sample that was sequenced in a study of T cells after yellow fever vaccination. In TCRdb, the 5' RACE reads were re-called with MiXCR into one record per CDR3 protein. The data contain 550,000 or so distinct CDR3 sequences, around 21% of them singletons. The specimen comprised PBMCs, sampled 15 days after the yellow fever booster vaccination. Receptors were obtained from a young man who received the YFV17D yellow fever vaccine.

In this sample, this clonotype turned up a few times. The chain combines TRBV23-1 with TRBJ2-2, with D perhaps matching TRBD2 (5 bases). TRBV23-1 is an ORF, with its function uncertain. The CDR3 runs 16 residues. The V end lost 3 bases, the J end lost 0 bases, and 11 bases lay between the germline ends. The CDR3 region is CASSHVGVANTGELFF. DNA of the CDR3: TGCGCCAGCAGTCACGTGGGAGTCGCGAACACCGGGGAGCTGTTTTTT.

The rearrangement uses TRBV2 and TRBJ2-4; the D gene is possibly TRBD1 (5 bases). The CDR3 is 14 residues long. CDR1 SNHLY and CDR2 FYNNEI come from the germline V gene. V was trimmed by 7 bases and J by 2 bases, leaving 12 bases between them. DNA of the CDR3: TGTGCCAGCAACCCCCAGGGAACCAAAAACATTCAGTACTTC. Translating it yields CASNPQGTKNIQYF.

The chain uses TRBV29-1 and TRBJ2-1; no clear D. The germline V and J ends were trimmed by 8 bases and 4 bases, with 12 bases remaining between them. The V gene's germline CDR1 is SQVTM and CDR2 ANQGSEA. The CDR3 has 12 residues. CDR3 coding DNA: TGCAGCCCCCGGACGGCGTACAATGAGCAGTTCTTC. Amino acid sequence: CSPRTAYNEQFF.

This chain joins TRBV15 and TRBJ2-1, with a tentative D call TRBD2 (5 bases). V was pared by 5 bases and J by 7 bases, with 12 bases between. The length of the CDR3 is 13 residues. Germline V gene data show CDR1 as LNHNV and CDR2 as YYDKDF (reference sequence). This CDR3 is CATSWTRPNEQFF. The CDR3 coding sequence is TGTGCCACCAGCTGGACTCGTCCAAATGAGCAGTTCTTC.

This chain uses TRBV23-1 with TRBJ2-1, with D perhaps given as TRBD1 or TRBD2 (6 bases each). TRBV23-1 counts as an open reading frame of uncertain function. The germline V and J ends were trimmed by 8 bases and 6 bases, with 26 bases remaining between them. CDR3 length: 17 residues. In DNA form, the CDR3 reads TGCGCCAGCCACGGGAGAGGGAGACACAGGGATAGCAATGAGCAGTTCTTC. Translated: CASHGRGRHRDSNEQFF.

The CDR3 is CASNDRGRFGTDTQYF. CDR3 coding DNA: TGTGCCAGCAATGACAGGGGGCGCTTCGGCACAGATACGCAGTATTTT. J is TRBJ2-3 and V is TRBV27, with TRBD1 matching over 10 bases. With 7 bases clipped from V and 1 base from J, the junction kept 8 bases outside the gene matches. CDR3 length equals 16 residues. Germline V gene data show CDR1 as MNHEY and CDR2 as SMNVEV (reference sequence).

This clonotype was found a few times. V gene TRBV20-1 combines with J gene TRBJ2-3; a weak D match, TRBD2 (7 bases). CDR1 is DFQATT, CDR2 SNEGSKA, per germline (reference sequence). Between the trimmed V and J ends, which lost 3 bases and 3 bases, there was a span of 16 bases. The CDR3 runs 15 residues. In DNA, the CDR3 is TGCAGTGCTAGCCCAGGGGAGGGGCGGACAGATACGCAGTATTTT. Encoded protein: CSASPGEGRTDTQYF.

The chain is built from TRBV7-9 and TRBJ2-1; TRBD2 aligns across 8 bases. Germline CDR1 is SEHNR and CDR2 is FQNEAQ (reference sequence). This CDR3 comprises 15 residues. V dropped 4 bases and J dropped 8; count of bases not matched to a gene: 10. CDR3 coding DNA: TGTGCCAGCAGCTCCACTAGCGGTGCTTGGGATGAGCAGTTCTTC. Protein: CASSSTSGAWDEQFF.

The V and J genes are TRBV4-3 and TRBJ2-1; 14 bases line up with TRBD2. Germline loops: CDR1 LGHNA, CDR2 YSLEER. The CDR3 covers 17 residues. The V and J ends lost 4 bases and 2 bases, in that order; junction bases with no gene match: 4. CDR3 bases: TGCGCCAGCAGCCGGGGACTAGCGGGAGTAACCTACAATGAGCAGTTCTTC. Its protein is CASSRGLAGVTYNEQFF.

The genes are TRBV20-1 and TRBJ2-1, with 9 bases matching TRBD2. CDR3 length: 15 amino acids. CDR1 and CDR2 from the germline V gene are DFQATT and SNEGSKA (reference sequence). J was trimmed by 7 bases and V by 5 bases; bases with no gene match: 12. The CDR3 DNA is TGCAGTGCTCGCCTGACTAGCGGTAACGTAAATGAGCAGTTCTTC. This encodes CSARLTSGNVNEQFF.

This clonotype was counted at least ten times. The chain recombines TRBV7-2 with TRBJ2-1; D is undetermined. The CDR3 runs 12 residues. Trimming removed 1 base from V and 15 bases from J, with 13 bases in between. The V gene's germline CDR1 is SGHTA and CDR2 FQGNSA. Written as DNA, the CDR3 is TGTGCCAGCAGCTTAGTGAGGTTCGGGCTGTTCTTC. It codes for CASSLVRFGLFF.